This TCR beta chain was sequenced in a study of neoadjuvant nivolumab and ipilimumab in lung cancer. Per germline, CDR1 GTSNPN and CDR2 SVGIG (reference sequence). V lost 4 bases, J lost 4 bases, and 6 bases stayed unmatched. The CDR3 contains 13 residues. Overall study findings and caveats: Only two of four nivolumab-treated tumors gained richness and clonality by surgery. Pathologic regression was not significantly tied to TCR clonality.

The table came from immunoSEQ multiplex PCR; TCRdb's copy has only in-frame clones and leaves some out. The sample has 26,000 or so clones, 83% seen once. In the case of this clone: Its antigen is currently unknown.

The source material was tumor tissue, sampled after neoadjuvant nivolumab, alone or with ipilimumab, at or shortly before surgery. This TCR came from an adult with non-small cell lung cancer. The chain uses TRBV30 and TRBJ2-7; 8 nucleotides match TRBD1. The CDR3 region is CAWNQDRVYEQYF. The CDR3 DNA reads TGTGCCTGGAATCAGGACAGGGTTTACGAGCAGTACTTC.